Listed below are T cell receptor beta chains from one sample, sequenced in a study of cytomegalovirus exposure and HLA in healthy donors. The protocol was immunoSEQ multiplex PCR, while the TCRdb copy is restricted to in-frame clones and leaves out a portion. The repertoire holds 100,000 to 150,000 clones, with around 76% as singletons. Sequencing was performed on PBMCs. These receptors came from a male donor in good health and CMV-seronegative. Both conserved end residues are part of each CDR3. D genes are given only for firm matches. Size values are once, few and many counts, or a class for expanded clones, and some rows have none.

TRBV7-9	NA	TRBD1	TRBJ2-5	CASSTTNRGTSQETQYF	TGTGCCAGCAGTACCACGAACAGGGGCACTTCTCAAGAGACCCAGTACTTC
TRBV27	NA	TRBD1	TRBJ2-7	CASSLRQGADEQHF	TGTGCCAGCAGTCTACGACAGGGGGCTGACGAGCAGCACTTC
TRBV13	few	TRBD2	TRBJ2-7	CASSLVSSGSSYEQYF	TGTGCCAGCAGCTTAGTATCTAGCGGGAGCTCCTACGAGCAGTACTTC
TRBV5-1	NA	TRBD1	TRBJ2-7	CASSSGTGVEQYF	TGCGCCAGCAGCTCCGGGACAGGGGTCGAGCAGTACTTC
TRBV4-1	NA	NA	TRBJ1-1	CASSQAPGMDTEAFF	TGCGCCAGCAGCCAAGCCCCGGGGATGGACACTGAAGCTTTCTTT
TRBV6-5	NA	TRBD2	TRBJ2-1	CASSKPGGHNEQFF	TGTGCCAGCAGTAAGCCGGGAGGACACAATGAGCAGTTCTTC
TRBV18	NA	NA	TRBJ1-5	CASSPPGGSQPQHF	TGTGCCAGCTCACCACCGGGCGGGTCTCAGCCCCAGCATTTT
TRBV9	NA	NA	TRBJ1-1	CASSVNRFTEAFF	TGTGCCAGCAGCGTCAACAGGTTCACTGAAGCTTTCTTT
TRBV5-1	few	NA	TRBJ2-1	CASSLWSNNEQFF	TGCGCCAGCAGCTTGTGGAGTAACAATGAGCAGTTCTTC
TRBV18	NA	NA	TRBJ1-3	CASSPDSISGNTIYF	TGTGCCAGCTCACCGGACAGTATCTCTGGAAACACCATATATTTT
TRBV30	NA	TRBD2	TRBJ2-3	CAWSLAGGWDTQYF	TGTGCCTGGAGTCTAGCGGGGGGCTGGGATACGCAGTATTTT
TRBV7-3	NA	NA	TRBJ2-1	CASNPSPSTRRYNEQFF	TGTGCCAGCAACCCTAGCCCTAGCACCCGCCGGTACAATGAGCAGTTCTTC
TRBV5-6	NA	TRBD1	TRBJ1-1	CASSWGTGGLNTEAFF	TGTGCCAGCAGCTGGGGCACAGGGGGACTGAACACTGAAGCTTTCTTT
TRBV21-1	NA	NA	TRBJ1-5	CASSKARSHLCNQPQHF	TGTGCCAGCAGCAAAGCGAGGTCGCACCTTTGCAATCAGCCCCAGCATTTT
TRBV28	once	TRBD2	TRBJ2-1	CASSLLAGEVYNEQFF	TGTGCCAGCAGTTTATTAGCGGGAGAGGTCTACAATGAGCAGTTCTTC
TRBV28	few	NA	TRBJ2-2	CASIPGGLAPTGELFF	TGTGCCAGCATACCCGGGGGGCTAGCGCCCACCGGGGAGCTGTTTTTT
TRBV7-9	NA	NA	TRBJ2-7	CASTLTLDTISYEQYF	TGTGCCAGCACCCTTACTCTGGACACTATTTCCTACGAGCAGTACTTC
TRBV7-2	NA	TRBD1	TRBJ1-2	CASSGQGALSRDGYTF	TGTGCCAGCAGCGGACAGGGGGCGCTTTCTCGGGATGGCTACACCTTC
TRBV30	NA	NA	TRBJ2-7	CAWSVRGSYEQYF	TGTGCCTGGAGTGTAAGGGGCTCCTACGAGCAGTACTTC
TRBV28	NA	NA	TRBJ1-5	CASIHRGRPNQPQHF	TGTGCCAGCATTCACCGGGGGAGGCCCAATCAGCCCCAGCATTTT
TRBV19	few	TRBD1	TRBJ2-1	CASSIGSNRGQQFF	TGTGCCAGTAGTATAGGGTCTAACAGGGGGCAGCAGTTCTTC
TRBV5-4	NA	NA	TRBJ2-7	CASHQGRDFSQNEQYF	TGTGCCAGCCACCAGGGCAGGGACTTTTCCCAGAACGAGCAGTACTTC
TRBV5-5	few	NA	TRBJ2-1	CASSFRGVEQFF	TGTGCCAGCAGTTTCAGGGGGGTTGAGCAGTTCTTC
TRBV19	NA	TRBD1	TRBJ1-2	CASSPIGQGELNGYTF	TGTGCCAGTAGTCCAATAGGACAGGGGGAATTAAATGGCTACACCTTC
TRBV10-3	once	NA	TRBJ2-7	CAISEQSNSYEQYF	TGTGCCATCAGTGAGCAGTCAAACTCCTACGAGCAGTACTTC
TRBV5-5	NA	TRBD1	TRBJ2-6	CASTPIRGTAGSGANVLTF	TGTGCCAGCACCCCCATCAGAGGGACAGCAGGCTCTGGGGCCAACGTCCTGACTTTC
TRBV15	NA	NA	TRBJ2-5	CATSRGGQGQETQYF	TGTGCCACCAGCAGAGGTGGGCAGGGGCAAGAGACCCAGTACTTC
TRBV5-1	NA	TRBD2	TRBJ2-1	CASRPRTSGNNEQFF	TGCGCCAGCAGACCCCGGACTAGCGGGAATAATGAGCAGTTCTTC
TRBV9	NA	TRBD1	TRBJ1-6	CASSVARDRGHSPLHF	TGTGCCAGCAGCGTAGCTCGGGACAGGGGCCATTCACCCCTCCACTTT
TRBV19	NA	NA	TRBJ1-1	CASSRSQRGFMNTEAFF	TGTGCCAGTAGCCGGTCTCAAAGGGGGTTTATGAACACTGAAGCTTTCTTT
TRBV30	few	TRBD1	TRBJ1-2	CAWRSPQGAEANYGYTF	TGTGCCTGGAGATCCCCCCAGGGGGCTGAAGCTAACTATGGCTACACCTTC
TRBV25-1	once	TRBD2	TRBJ2-5	CASSALMGGETQYF	TGTGCCAGCAGTGCCCTTATGGGGGGGGAGACCCAGTACTTC
TRBV14	NA	TRBD1	TRBJ1-2	CASSQTGGGYGYTF	TGTGCCAGCAGCCAAACAGGGGGCGGGTATGGCTACACCTTC
TRBV4-1	once	NA	TRBJ2-7	CASSQGLGVYEQYF	TGCGCCAGCAGCCAAGGACTAGGAGTTTACGAGCAGTACTTC
TRBV6-5	NA	NA	TRBJ2-5	CASSYSSQVSVETQYF	TGTGCCAGCAGTTACTCGAGTCAAGTATCTGTGGAGACCCAGTACTTC
TRBV7-8	NA	NA	TRBJ1-3	CASSLASSGNTIYF	TGTGCCAGCAGCTTAGCATCATCTGGAAACACCATATATTTT
TRBV2	NA	NA	TRBJ2-7	CAGSLSGWAYEQYF	TGTGCCGGGAGCCTTAGCGGCTGGGCCTACGAGCAGTACTTC
TRBV7-8	few	TRBD2	TRBJ2-7	CASSLFGTSGAYEQYF	TGTGCCAGCAGCTTATTCGGGACTAGCGGTGCCTACGAGCAGTACTTC
TRBV9	few	TRBD1	TRBJ2-2	CASSVGGTGGPGELFF	TGTGCCAGCAGCGTAGGTGGGACAGGGGGCCCCGGGGAGCTGTTTTTT
TRBV2	NA	NA	TRBJ2-3	CASSVTVAYTQYF	TGTGCCAGCAGTGTAACAGTTGCTTATACGCAGTATTTT
TRBV28	NA	NA	TRBJ2-3	CASSFLQGTDTQYF	TGTGCCAGCAGTTTTTTGCAGGGGACAGATACGCAGTATTTT
TRBV7-7	few	NA	TRBJ2-3	CASSLATAGLDTQYF	TGTGCTAGCAGCTTAGCGACTGCGGGCCTTGATACGCAGTATTTT
TRBV7-8	once	TRBD2	TRBJ2-5	CASSLVLAGGDLGQETQYF	TGTGCCAGCAGCTTAGTTCTAGCGGGGGGGGATTTAGGACAAGAGACCCAGTACTTC
TRBV10-1	NA	TRBD2	TRBJ2-7	CASSESKTLASGTEGGEQYF	TGCGCCAGCAGTGAGTCGAAGACTCTGGCTAGCGGGACAGAGGGGGGCGAGCAGTACTTC
TRBV7-2	NA	NA	TRBJ2-1	CASGPGGVSSYNEQFF	TGTGCCAGCGGTCCAGGAGGGGTGAGCTCCTACAATGAGCAGTTCTTC
TRBV6-6	NA	NA	TRBJ1-6	CASSFPEQGSPLHF	TGTGCCAGCAGTTTCCCGGAGCAAGGATCACCCCTCCACTTT
TRBV15	NA	NA	TRBJ1-5	CATSRDREGNQPQHF	TGTGCCACCAGCAGAGACAGGGAGGGCAATCAGCCCCAGCATTTT
TRBV5-4	few	NA	TRBJ1-4	CASSLDRFNEKLFF	TGTGCCAGCAGCTTGGACAGATTTAATGAAAAACTGTTTTTT
TRBV7-6	once	NA	TRBJ2-7	CASSLAQDYEQYF	TGTGCCAGCAGCTTAGCGCAGGACTACGAGCAGTACTTC
TRBV7-9	NA	NA	TRBJ1-2	CASSLAQGNGYTF	TGTGCCAGCAGCTTAGCACAGGGCAATGGCTACACCTTC
TRBV4-1	NA	NA	TRBJ2-7	CASSQGHGASYEQYF	TGCGCCAGCAGCCAAGGTCATGGGGCTTCTTACGAGCAGTACTTC
TRBV7-2	NA	NA	TRBJ1-3	CASSFTSSGNTIYF	TGTGCCAGCAGCTTTACTTCCTCTGGAAACACCATATATTTT
TRBV4-2	NA	NA	TRBJ2-7	CASSQETASTSYEQYF	TGTGCCAGCAGCCAAGAGACAGCCAGCACCTCCTACGAGCAGTACTTC